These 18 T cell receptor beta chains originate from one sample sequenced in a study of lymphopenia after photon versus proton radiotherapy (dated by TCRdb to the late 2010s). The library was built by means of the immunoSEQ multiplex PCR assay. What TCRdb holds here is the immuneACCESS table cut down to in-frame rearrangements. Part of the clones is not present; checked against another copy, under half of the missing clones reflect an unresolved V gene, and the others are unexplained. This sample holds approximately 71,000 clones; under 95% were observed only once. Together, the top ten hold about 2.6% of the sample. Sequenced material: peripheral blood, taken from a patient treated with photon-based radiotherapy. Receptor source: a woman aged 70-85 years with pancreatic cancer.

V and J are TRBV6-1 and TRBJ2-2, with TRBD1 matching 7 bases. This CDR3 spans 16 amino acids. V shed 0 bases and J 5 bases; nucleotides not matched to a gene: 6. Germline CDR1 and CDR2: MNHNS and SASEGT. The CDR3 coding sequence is TGTGCCAGCAGTGAAGCGCACAGGGGTTGGACCGGGGAGCTGTTTTTT. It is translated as CASSEAHRGWTGELFF.

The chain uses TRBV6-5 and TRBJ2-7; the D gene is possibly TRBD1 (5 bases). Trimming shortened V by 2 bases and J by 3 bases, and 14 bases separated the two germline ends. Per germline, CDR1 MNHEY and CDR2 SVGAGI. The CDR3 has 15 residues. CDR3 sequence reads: CASSYQQGGVYEQYF. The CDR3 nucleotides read TGTGCCAGCAGTTACCAGCAGGGCGGTGTCTACGAGCAGTACTTC.

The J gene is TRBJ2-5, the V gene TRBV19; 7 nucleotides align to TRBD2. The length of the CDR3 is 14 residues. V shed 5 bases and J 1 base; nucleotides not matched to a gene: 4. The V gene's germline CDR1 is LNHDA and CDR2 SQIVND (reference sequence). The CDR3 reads CASSVTSVQETQYF. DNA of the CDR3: TGTGCCAGTAGTGTAACTAGCGTCCAAGAGACCCAGTACTTC.

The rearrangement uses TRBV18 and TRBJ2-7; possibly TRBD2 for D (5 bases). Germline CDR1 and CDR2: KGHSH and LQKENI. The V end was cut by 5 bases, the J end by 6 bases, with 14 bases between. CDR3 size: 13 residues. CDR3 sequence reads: CASSVVNEGEQYF. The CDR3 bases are TGTGCCAGCTCAGTAGTGAATGAGGGCGAGCAGTACTTC.

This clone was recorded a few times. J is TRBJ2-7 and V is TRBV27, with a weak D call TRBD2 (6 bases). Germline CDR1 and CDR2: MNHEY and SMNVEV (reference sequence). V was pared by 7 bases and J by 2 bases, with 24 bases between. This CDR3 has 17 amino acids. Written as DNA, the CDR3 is TGTGCCAGCAAAGTTCCTACTGGGGGTGGAGGGACCTACGAGCAGTACTTC. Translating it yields CASKVPTGGGGTYEQYF.

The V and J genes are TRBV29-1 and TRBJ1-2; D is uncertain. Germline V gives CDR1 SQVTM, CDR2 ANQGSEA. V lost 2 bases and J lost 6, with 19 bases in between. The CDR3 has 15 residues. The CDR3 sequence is CSVEKVQTSSHGYTF. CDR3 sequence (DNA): TGCAGCGTTGAAAAGGTACAGACCTCCTCCCATGGCTACACCTTC.

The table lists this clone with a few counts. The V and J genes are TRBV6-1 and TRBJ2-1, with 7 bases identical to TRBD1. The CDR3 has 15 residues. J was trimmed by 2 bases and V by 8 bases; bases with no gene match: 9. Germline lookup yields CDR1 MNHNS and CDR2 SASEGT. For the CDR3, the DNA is TGTGCCAGCGTGCTGACAGGGACCCCCTACAATGAGCAGTTCTTC. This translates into CASVLTGTPYNEQFF.

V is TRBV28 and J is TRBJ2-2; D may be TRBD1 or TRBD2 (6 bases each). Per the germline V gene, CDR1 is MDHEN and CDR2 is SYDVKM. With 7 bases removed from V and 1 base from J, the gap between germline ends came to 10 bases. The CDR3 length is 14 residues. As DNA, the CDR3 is TGTGCCAGCACTGAGGGGGGGAACACCGGGGAGCTGTTTTTT. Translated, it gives CASTEGGNTGELFF.

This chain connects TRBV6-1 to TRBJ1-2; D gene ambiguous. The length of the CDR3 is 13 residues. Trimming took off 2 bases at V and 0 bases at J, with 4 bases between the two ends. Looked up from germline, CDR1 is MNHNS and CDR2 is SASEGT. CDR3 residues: CASSEQANYGYTF. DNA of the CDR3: TGTGCCAGCAGTGAACAGGCTAACTATGGCTACACCTTC.

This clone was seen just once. CDR3 DNA: TGTGCCAGCAGCTTACAAGAGACCCAGTACTTC. Protein: CASSLQETQYF. J is TRBJ2-5 and V is TRBV11-2; D unresolved. This CDR3 has 11 amino acids. CDR1 is SGHAT and CDR2 is FQNNGV in the germline V gene. V was cut by 2 bases and J by 2 bases, with 0 bases left in between.

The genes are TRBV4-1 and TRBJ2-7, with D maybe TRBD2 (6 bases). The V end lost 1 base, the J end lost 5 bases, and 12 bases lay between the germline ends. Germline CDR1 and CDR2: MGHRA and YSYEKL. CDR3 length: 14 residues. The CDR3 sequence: CASSQALTSHEQYF. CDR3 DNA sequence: TGCGCCAGCAGCCAAGCCCTAACTAGCCACGAGCAGTACTTC.

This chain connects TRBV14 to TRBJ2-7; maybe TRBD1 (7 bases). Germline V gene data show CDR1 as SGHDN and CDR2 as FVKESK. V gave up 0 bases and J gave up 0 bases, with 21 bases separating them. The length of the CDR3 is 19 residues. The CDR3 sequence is CASSQDWGVPGGNSYEQYF. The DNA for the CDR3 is TGTGCCAGCAGCCAAGATTGGGGGGTCCCAGGGGGTAACTCCTACGAGCAGTACTTC. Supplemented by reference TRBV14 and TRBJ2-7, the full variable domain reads EAGVTQFPSHSVIEKGQTVTLRCDPISGHDNLYWYRRVMGKEIKFLLHFVKESKQDESGMPNNRFLAERTGGTYSTLKVQPAELEDSGVYFCASSQDWGVPGGNSYEQYFGPGTRLTVT.

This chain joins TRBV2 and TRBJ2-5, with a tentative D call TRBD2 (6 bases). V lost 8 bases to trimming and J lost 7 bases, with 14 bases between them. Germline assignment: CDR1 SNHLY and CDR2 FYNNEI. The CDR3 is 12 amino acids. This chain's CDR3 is CASDLMGGTQYF. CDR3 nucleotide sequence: TGTGCCAGCGACCTGATGGGGGGGACCCAGTACTTC.

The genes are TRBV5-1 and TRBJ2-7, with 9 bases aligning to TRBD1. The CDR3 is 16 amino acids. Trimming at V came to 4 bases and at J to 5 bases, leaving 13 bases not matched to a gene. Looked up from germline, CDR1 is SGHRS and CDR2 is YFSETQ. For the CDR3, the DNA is TGCGCCAGCAGCCGGGACAGGGCGTTCTCGTCCCACGAGCAGTACTTC. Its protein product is CASSRDRAFSSHEQYF. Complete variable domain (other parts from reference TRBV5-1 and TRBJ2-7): KAGVTQTPRYLIKTRGQQVTLSCSPISGHRSVSWYQQTPGQGLQFLFEYFSETQRNKGNFPGRFSGRQFSNSRSEMNVSTLELGDSALYLCASSRDRAFSSHEQYFGPGTRLTVT.

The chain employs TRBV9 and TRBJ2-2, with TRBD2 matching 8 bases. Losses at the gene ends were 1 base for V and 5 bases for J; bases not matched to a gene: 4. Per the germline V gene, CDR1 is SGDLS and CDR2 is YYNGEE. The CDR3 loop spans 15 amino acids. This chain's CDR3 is CASSVSGRGTGELFF. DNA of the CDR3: TGTGCCAGCAGCGTATCCGGGAGGGGGACCGGGGAGCTGTTTTTT.

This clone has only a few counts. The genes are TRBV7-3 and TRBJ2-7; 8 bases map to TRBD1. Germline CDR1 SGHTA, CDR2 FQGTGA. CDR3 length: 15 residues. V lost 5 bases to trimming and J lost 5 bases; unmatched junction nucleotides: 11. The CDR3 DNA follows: TGTGCCAGCAGCCAGGGACAGGTCCCCCTCCACGAGCAGTACTTC. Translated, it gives CASSQGQVPLHEQYF.

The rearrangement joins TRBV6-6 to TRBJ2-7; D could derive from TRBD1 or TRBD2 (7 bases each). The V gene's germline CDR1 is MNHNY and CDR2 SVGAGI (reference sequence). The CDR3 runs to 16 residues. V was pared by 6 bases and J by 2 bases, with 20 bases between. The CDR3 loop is CASSPGGASGTYEQYF. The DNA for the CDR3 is TGTGCCAGCAGCCCAGGGGGTGCTAGCGGAACCTACGAGCAGTACTTC.

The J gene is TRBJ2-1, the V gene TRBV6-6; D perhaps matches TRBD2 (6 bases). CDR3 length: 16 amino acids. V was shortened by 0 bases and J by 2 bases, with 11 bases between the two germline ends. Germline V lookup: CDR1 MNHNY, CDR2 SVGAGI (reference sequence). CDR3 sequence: CASSYSRSGAYNEQFF. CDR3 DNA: TGTGCCAGCAGTTACTCCCGTAGCGGAGCCTACAATGAGCAGTTCTTC.